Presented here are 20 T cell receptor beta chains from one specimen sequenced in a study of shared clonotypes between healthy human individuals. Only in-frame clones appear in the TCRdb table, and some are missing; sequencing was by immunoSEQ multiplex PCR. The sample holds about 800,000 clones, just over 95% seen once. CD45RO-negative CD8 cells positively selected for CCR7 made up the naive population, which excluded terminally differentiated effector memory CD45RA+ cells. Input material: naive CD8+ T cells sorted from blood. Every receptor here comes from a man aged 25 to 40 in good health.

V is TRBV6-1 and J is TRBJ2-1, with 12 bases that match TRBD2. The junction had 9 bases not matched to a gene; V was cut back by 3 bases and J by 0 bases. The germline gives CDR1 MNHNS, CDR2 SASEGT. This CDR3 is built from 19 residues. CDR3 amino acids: CASSDTTSGSPNSYNEQFF. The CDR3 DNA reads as TGTGCCAGCAGTGACACGACTAGCGGGAGCCCAAACTCCTACAATGAGCAGTTCTTC.

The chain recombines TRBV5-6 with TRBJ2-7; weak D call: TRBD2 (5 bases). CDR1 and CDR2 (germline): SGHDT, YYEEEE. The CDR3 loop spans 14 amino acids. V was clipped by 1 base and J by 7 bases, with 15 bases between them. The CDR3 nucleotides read TGTGCCAGCAGCTTGACTCAGGCTCGGGGTGAGCAGTACTTC. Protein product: CASSLTQARGEQYF.

CDR3 in DNA: TGTGCCAGTAGTCTTGCGGGAGAAGGGAGCTCCTACGAGCAGTACTTC. Protein product: CASSLAGEGSSYEQYF. The chain uses TRBV19 and TRBJ2-7; TRBD2 matches 7 bases. This CDR3 is 16 amino acids long. J was trimmed by 0 bases and V by 5 bases; bases with no gene match: 10. From germline, CDR1 is LNHDA and CDR2 SQIVND (reference sequence).

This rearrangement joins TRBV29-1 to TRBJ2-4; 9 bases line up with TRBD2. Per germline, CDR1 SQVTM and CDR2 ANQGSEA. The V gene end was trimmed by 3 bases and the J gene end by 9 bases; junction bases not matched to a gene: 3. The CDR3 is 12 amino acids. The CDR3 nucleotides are TGCAGCGTTGAGCGGGAGGGCGGCATTCAGTACTTC. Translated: CSVEREGGIQYF.

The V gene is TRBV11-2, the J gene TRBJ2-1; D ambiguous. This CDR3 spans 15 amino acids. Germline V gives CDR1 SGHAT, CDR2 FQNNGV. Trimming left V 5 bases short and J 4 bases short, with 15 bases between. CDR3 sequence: CASSPPMSVYNEQFF. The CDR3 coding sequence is TGTGCCAGCAGCCCTCCTATGTCTGTTTACAATGAGCAGTTCTTC.

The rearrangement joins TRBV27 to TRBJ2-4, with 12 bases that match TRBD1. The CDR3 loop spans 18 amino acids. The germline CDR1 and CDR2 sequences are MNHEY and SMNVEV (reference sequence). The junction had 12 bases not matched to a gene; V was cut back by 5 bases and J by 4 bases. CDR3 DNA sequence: TGTGCCAGCAGTCCCTACTCCGGGACAGGGGGCACGAAAAACATTCAGTACTTC. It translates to CASSPYSGTGGTKNIQYF.

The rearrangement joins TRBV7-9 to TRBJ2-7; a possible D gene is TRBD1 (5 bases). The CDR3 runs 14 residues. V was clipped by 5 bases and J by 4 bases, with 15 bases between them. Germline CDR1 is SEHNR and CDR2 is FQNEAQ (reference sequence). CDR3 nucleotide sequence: TGTGCCAGCAGCCATCGAACAGCAGGGTACGAGCAGTACTTC. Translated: CASSHRTAGYEQYF.

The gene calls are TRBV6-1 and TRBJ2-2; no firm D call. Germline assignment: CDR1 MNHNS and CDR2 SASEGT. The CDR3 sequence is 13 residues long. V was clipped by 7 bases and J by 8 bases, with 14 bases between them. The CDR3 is CASTLSVGGELFF. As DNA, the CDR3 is TGTGCCAGCACCCTAAGTGTGGGAGGGGAGCTGTTTTTT.

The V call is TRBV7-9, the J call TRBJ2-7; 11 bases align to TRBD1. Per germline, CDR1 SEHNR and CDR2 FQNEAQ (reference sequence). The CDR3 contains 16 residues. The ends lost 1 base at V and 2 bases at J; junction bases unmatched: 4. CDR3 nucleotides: TGTGCCAGCAGCTTAGACGGACAGGGGGCAACCTACGAGCAGTACTTC. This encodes CASSLDGQGATYEQYF. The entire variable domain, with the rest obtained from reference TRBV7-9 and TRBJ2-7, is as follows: DTGVSQNPRHKITKRGQNVTFRCDPISEHNRLYWYRQTLGQGPEFLTYFQNEAQLEKSRLLSDRFSAERPKGSFSTLEIQRTEQGDSAMYLCASSLDGQGATYEQYFGPGTRLTVT.

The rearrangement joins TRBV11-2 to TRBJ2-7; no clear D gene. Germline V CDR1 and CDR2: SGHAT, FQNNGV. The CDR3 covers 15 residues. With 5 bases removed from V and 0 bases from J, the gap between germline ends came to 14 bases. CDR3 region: CASSRDTAASYEQYF. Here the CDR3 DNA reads TGTGCCAGCAGCCGAGACACCGCCGCCTCCTACGAGCAGTACTTC.

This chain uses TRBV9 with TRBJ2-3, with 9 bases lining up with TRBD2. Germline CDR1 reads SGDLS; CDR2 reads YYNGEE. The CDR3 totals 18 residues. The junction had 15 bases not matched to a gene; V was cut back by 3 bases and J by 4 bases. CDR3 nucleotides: TGTGCCAGCAGCGCTGGGCGGGAAGCGGGAGGAACTGCAGATACGCAGTATTTT. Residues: CASSAGREAGGTADTQYF.

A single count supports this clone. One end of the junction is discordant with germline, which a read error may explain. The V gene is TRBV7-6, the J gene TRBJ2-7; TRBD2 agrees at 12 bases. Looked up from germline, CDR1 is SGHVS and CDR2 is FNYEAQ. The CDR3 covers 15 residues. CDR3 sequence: CASSLAGGPSDEQYF. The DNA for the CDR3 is TGTGCCAGCAGCCTAGCGGGAGGGCCCTCCGACGAGCAGTACTTC.

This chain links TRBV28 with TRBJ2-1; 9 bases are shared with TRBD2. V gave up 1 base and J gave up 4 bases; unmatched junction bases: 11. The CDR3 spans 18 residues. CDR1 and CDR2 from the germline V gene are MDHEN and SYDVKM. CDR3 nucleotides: TGTGCCAGCAGTTTATTTCATCAGGTAGCGGGAGAGTACAATGAGCAGTTCTTC. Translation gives CASSLFHQVAGEYNEQFF.

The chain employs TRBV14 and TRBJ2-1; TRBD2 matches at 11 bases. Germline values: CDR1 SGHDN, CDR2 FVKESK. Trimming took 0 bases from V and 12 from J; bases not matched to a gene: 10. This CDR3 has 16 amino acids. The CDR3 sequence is CASSQDATSGRLRQFF. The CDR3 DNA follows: TGTGCCAGCAGCCAAGATGCCACTAGCGGGAGACTCCGGCAGTTCTTC.

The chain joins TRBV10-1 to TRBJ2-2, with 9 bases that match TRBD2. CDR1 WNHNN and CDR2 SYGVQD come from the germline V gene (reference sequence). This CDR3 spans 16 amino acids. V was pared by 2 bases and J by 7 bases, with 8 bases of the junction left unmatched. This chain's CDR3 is CASSEMAGGPFGELFF. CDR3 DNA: TGCGCCAGCAGTGAGATGGCGGGAGGGCCTTTCGGGGAGCTGTTTTTT.

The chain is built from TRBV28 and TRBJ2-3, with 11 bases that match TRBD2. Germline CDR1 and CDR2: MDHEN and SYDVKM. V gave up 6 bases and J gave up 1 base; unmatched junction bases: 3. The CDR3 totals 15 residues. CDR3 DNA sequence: TGTGCCAGCAGACCGGGACTAGCGGGCACAGATACGCAGTATTTT. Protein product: CASRPGLAGTDTQYF.

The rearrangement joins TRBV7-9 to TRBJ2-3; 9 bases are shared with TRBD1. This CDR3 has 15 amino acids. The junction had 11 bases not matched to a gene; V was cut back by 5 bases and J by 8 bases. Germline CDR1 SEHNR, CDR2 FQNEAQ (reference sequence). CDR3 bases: TGTGCCAGCAGCCAGGGACAGGGAGGAATAGGTACGCAGTATTTT. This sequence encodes CASSQGQGGIGTQYF.

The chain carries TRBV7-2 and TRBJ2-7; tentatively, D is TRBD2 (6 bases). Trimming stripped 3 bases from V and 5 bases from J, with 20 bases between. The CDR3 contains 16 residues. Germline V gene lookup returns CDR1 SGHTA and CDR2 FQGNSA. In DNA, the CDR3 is TGTGCCAGCAGCTTTCGGCCCGGGACTCCATTCGACGAGCAGTACTTC. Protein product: CASSFRPGTPFDEQYF.

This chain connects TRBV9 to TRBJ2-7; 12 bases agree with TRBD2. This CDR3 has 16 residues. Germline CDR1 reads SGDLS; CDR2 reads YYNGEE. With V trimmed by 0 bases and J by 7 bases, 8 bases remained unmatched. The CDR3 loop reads CASSVGGLAGWGEQYF. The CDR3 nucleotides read TGTGCCAGCAGCGTAGGTGGACTAGCGGGATGGGGGGAGCAGTACTTC.

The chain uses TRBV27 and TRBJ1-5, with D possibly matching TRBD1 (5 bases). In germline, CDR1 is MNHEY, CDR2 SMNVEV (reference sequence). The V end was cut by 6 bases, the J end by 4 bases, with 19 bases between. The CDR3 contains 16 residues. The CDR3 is CASSTKDGRGNQPQHF. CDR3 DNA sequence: TGTGCCAGCAGCACCAAGGACGGCCGGGGGAATCAGCCCCAGCATTTT.